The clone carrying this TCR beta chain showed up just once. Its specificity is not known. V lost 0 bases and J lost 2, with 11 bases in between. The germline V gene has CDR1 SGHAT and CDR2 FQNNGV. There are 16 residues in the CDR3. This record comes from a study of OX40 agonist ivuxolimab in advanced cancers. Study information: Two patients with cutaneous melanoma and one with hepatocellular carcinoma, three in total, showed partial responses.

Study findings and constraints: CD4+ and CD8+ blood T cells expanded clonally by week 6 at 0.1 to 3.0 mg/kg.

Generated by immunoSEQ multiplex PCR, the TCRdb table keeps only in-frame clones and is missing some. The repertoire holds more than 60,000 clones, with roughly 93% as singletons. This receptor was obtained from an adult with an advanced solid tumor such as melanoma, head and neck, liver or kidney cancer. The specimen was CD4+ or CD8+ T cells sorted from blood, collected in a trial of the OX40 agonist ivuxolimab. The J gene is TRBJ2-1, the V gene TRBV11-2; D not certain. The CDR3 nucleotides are TGTGCCAGCAGCTTAGAGGACGGGTCGGCCTACAATGAGCAGTTCTTC. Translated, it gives CASSLEDGSAYNEQFF.